The clone carrying this TCR beta chain was observed many times. The antigen remains undetermined. The data were taken from a study of Graves' ophthalmopathy and Graves' hyperthyroidism. As for the study in general: Cases classed as stable hyperthyroidism had no ophthalmopathy within 18 months of follow-up.

In this cohort, patients with other autoimmune diseases, uncontrolled infections, pregnancy or lactation were excluded. Amplification of TCR beta CDR3 regions used RNA transcripts. First-round RT-PCR relied on HTBI primers, and a second-round multiplex PCR came next. TCRdb redid the calling of the multiplex PCR reads with MiXCR, one entry per CDR3 protein. Of 1 million to 1.3 million distinct CDR3 sequences in the sample, approximately 35% were seen once. This CDR3 spans 14 amino acids. The V gene's germline CDR1 is SQVTM and CDR2 ANQGSEA. V gave up 4 bases and J gave up 6 bases; unmatched junction bases: 3. Study results and limitations: In blood, most expanded thyroid clonotypes above 0.001 frequency were also detected. Built on 13 signatures, a model told ophthalmopathy apart from stable hyperthyroidism with 85% to 90% sensitivity and less than 82% specificity.

This TCR was recovered from an adult man with Graves' hyperthyroidism. The specimen sequenced was peripheral blood or thyroid tissue (not recorded which). The chain joins TRBV29-1 to TRBJ2-2; TRBD2 agrees at 12 bases. The CDR3 bases are TGCAGCGTTGCGGCTAGCGGGGGGGCCGGGGAGCTGTTTTTT. Protein: CSVAASGGAGELFF.